This T cell receptor (beta chain) emerged from a study of control samples from healthy donors and cancer patients (dated by TCRdb to the early 2020s). V gives up 7 bases and J gives up 5 bases, and the segment between their germline ends measures 13 bases. The germline V gene (reference sequence) sets CDR1 to LGHDT and CDR2 to YNNKEL. The CDR3 holds 13 amino acids from the cysteine to the phenylalanine. The CDR3 DNA has 39 bases and is translated from base 1. About this clone itself: Its antigen is not yet known. No base qualities exist here, and no much larger clone lies one base off it.

Library creation used the immunoSEQ multiplex PCR assay. The table was pulled from immuneACCESS by TCRdb, which kept in-frame rearrangements only. Such tables lose some clones; where checked, under half of the loss comes from unresolved V genes, and the rest has no known cause. The sample table holds about 130,000 clones, of which around 90% were seen once. The ten largest clones capture about 2.5% of the sample. This chain is built from TRBV3-1 (or the pseudogene TRBV3-2) and TRBJ2-3; the D gene could be either TRBD1 or TRBD2, each agreeing at 7 bases. Sequencing was performed on blood. This sequence was found in a middle-aged man in good health. The CDR3 protein sequence reads: CASTSRGGDTQYF. The DNA sequence is given as TGTGCCAGCACCTCCAGGGGGGGAGATACGCAGTATTTT.